Listed here are 23 T cell receptor beta chains from one sample, sequenced in a study of cytomegalovirus exposure and HLA in healthy donors. It was with 60 Vbeta and 13 Jbeta primers that the PCR ran. Sequenced by immunoSEQ multiplex PCR; TCRdb stores in-frame clones only, minus some. This sample has approximately 140,000 clones, with around 80% found just once. Material for sequencing was PBMCs. These TCRs come from a man aged 35-49 years in good health and CMV-seropositive.

The chain is built from TRBV6-1 and TRBJ1-1; no definite D call. Germline assignment: CDR1 MNHNS and CDR2 SASEGT. Trimming stripped 6 bases from V and 0 bases from J, with 8 bases between. The CDR3 is 13 residues long. CDR3 region: CASRELVNTEAFF. Written as DNA, the CDR3 is TGTGCCAGCAGGGAGTTGGTGAACACTGAAGCTTTCTTT.

This rearrangement joins TRBV5-4 to TRBJ1-1; D is perhaps TRBD1 (6 bases). There are 14 residues in the CDR3. Trimming took 3 bases from V and 5 from J, leaving 14 bases between them. Germline loops: CDR1 SGHNT, CDR2 YYREEE (reference sequence). CDR3 sequence: CASSSLGQTTEAFF. Here the CDR3 DNA reads TGTGCCAGCAGCTCCCTAGGACAGACGACTGAAGCTTTCTTT.

V usage is TRBV11-2 and J usage is TRBJ2-3, with 7 bases fitting TRBD2. The V and J ends lost 3 bases and 4 bases, in that order; junction bases with no gene match: 7. This CDR3 is 15 amino acids long. The germline V gene encodes CDR1 SGHAT and CDR2 FQNNGV. The CDR3 region has the DNA TGTGCCAGCAGCTTCCGGACGGGAGGTGCAGATACGCAGTATTTT. This translates into CASSFRTGGADTQYF. The full variable domain, its missing parts supplied by reference TRBV11-2 and TRBJ2-3, is EAGVAQSPRYKIIEKRQSVAFWCNPISGHATLYWYQQILGQGPKLLIQFQNNGVVDDSQLPKDRFSAERLKGVDSTLKIQPAKLEDSAVYLCASSFRTGGADTQYFGPGTRLTVL.

The chain employs TRBV6-5 and TRBJ1-2; 9 nucleotides match TRBD1. This CDR3 has 15 residues. After removal of 4 bases from V and 5 bases from J, the junction contained 8 bases not matched to a gene. CDR1 MNHEY and CDR2 SVGAGI come from the germline V gene. DNA for the CDR3: TGTGCCAGCAGTTTACAGGGGGCGGATGGATATGGCTACACCTTC. It is translated as CASSLQGADGYGYTF.

With regard to this clone: At the DNA level, this CDR3 is encoded by other sequences in the same sample as well. The CDR3 nucleotides are TGTGCCAGCAGTCTCCAGGGGGCCTCCTACGAGCAGTACTTC. Protein product: CASSLQGASYEQYF. This chain uses TRBV6-5 with TRBJ2-7; 8 bases fit TRBD1. With 5 bases clipped from V and 0 bases from J, the junction kept 3 bases outside the gene matches. The CDR3 length is 14 residues. The germline gives CDR1 MNHEY, CDR2 SVGAGI.

V gene TRBV2 combines with J gene TRBJ2-3; a possible D gene is TRBD2 (7 bases). This CDR3 is built from 16 residues. Per the germline V gene, CDR1 is SNHLY and CDR2 is FYNNEI. V was cut by 10 bases and J by 1 base, with 21 bases left in between. CDR3 in DNA: TGTGCCACGGGGGGCGAGTTAGGGTTAGGCACAGATACGCAGTATTTT. This encodes CATGGELGLGTDTQYF.

This clone was seen a handful of times. The rearrangement joins TRBV28 to TRBJ1-2; 12 positions agree with TRBD1. The CDR3 spans 17 residues. From germline, CDR1 is MDHEN and CDR2 SYDVKM. V trimming: 10 bases; J trimming: 8 bases; junction bases outside the gene matches: 20. This CDR3 reads CAIKSPGTGGEVKGYTF. CDR3 coding DNA: TGTGCCATAAAAAGCCCCGGGACAGGGGGCGAGGTGAAGGGCTACACCTTC.

This clone showed up just once. This chain links TRBV7-8 with TRBJ2-1, with D unclear. The CDR3 length is 12 residues. V lost 2 bases and J 7 bases, leaving 6 bases between the germline ends. The germline gives CDR1 SGHVS, CDR2 FQNEAQ. For the CDR3, the DNA is TGTGCCAGCAGCTTAACAGCTAATGAGCAGTTCTTC. Encoded protein: CASSLTANEQFF.

This clone has only one observation. The DNA of the CDR3 is TGTGCCAGCAGCTTATCCCTTAGCGGGAGTAATAAGTACGAGCAGTACTTC. It codes for CASSLSLSGSNKYEQYF. J is TRBJ2-5 and V is TRBV11-2; TRBD2 matches at 9 bases. The J call may not be correct, given that the DNA end is closer to TRBJ2-7. The CDR3 spans 17 residues. Per germline, CDR1 SGHAT and CDR2 FQNNGV.

This sequence joins TRBV14 and TRBJ2-3, with D tentatively TRBD1 (6 bases). V shed 4 bases and J shed 6 bases, with 14 bases lying between them. In germline, CDR1 is SGHDN, CDR2 FVKESK. The CDR3 consists of 14 residues. Written as DNA, the CDR3 is TGTGCCAGCAGCCCCGGACAGCTCCAGGATACGCAGTATTTT. Protein: CASSPGQLQDTQYF.

Only a few counts were recorded for this clone. The CDR3 is CASSGGTSGYEQYF. The CDR3 coding sequence is TGTGCCAGCAGTGGCGGGACTAGCGGATACGAGCAGTACTTC. The rearrangement joins TRBV28 to TRBJ2-5; TRBD2 matches 11 bases. The better agreement between TRBJ2-7 and the DNA end casts doubt on the J call. The germline V gene has CDR1 MDHEN and CDR2 SYDVKM. There are 14 residues in the CDR3.

The rearrangement joins TRBV21-1 to TRBJ2-2; the D call TRBD2 from the table was never checked on the DNA. TRBV21-1 is a recognized pseudogene. There are 19 residues in the CDR3. The CDR3 sequence is CASSKVRWERQVHTGELFF. CDR3 in DNA: TGTGCCAGCAGCAAAGTGAGGTGGGAGAGGCAGGTCCACACCGGGGAGCTGTTTTTT.

The chain is built from TRBV27 and TRBJ1-4; 7 bases are shared with TRBD1. CDR1 MNHEY and CDR2 SMNVEV come from the germline V gene (reference sequence). With 4 bases clipped from V and 11 bases from J, the junction kept 16 bases outside the gene matches. This CDR3 spans 16 amino acids. CDR3 coding DNA: TGTGCCAGCAGTTCCCCCCTCCAGGGGGACCGGGTGAAACTGTTTTTT. Amino acid sequence: CASSSPLQGDRVKLFF.

The chain carries TRBV28 and TRBJ2-2; 11 positions match TRBD2. Unmatched junction bases numbered 7, after V lost 5 bases and J lost 5 bases. Germline CDR1 MDHEN, CDR2 SYDVKM. The CDR3 contains 16 residues. The CDR3 nucleotides read TGTGCCAGCAGTGCTGGACTAGCGGGCCTGACCGGGGAGCTGTTTTTT. Translation gives CASSAGLAGLTGELFF.

The chain carries TRBV9 and TRBJ2-1; 12 bases are shared with TRBD2. The CDR3 is 16 residues long. J was trimmed by 6 bases and V by 4 bases; bases with no gene match: 8. The germline V gene encodes CDR1 SGDLS and CDR2 YYNGEE. CDR3 sequence (DNA): TGTGCCAGCAGCCGACCACTAGCGGGAGGAAGCAATGAGCAGTTCTTC. It is translated as CASSRPLAGGSNEQFF.

The chain recombines TRBV28 with TRBJ2-5; D is perhaps TRBD2 (6 bases). The CDR3 totals 14 residues. The germline V gene encodes CDR1 MDHEN and CDR2 SYDVKM. Trimming left V 7 bases short and J 5 bases short, with 17 bases between. The CDR3 is CASISWRERETQYF. The CDR3 coding sequence is TGTGCCAGCATATCTTGGCGGGAACGGGAGACCCAGTACTTC.

The chain recombines TRBV18 with TRBJ1-1, with TRBD1 identical over 7 bases. The CDR3 consists of 14 residues. CDR1 is KGHSH and CDR2 is LQKENI in the germline V gene. After removal of 3 bases from V and 4 bases from J, the junction contained 5 bases not matched to a gene. DNA for the CDR3: TGTGCCAGCTCACCGGGGACAGTTGGCACTGAAGCTTTCTTT. Protein: CASSPGTVGTEAFF.

J is TRBJ1-2 and V is TRBV9, with 7 bases matching TRBD1. The trim removed 6 bases at V and 8 bases at J, leaving 13 bases unmatched. The germline V gene has CDR1 SGDLS and CDR2 YYNGEE. CDR3 length equals 14 residues. The CDR3 DNA follows: TGTGCCAGCACCTCCGGGGAAGGGGGCTTCGGCTACACCTTC. It yields the protein CASTSGEGGFGYTF.

The chain uses TRBV19 and TRBJ2-3; 8 nucleotides line up with TRBD2. Germline V gene lookup returns CDR1 LNHDA and CDR2 SQIVND (reference sequence). The J segment lost 1 base and the V segment lost 3 bases, leaving 6 bases of the junction unmatched. This CDR3 contains 16 residues. In nucleotides, the CDR3 is TGTGCCAGTAGTATTGGTCCTAGCGGGCGCACAGATACGCAGTATTTT. Translating it yields CASSIGPSGRTDTQYF.

The chain joins TRBV7-9 to TRBJ2-2; D gene uncertain. The CDR3 runs to 14 residues. Trimming stripped 0 bases from V and 5 bases from J, with 7 bases between. Germline CDR1 reads SEHNR; CDR2 reads FQNEAQ (reference sequence). The CDR3 spells CASSLARRTGELFF. CDR3 coding DNA: TGTGCCAGCAGCTTAGCCCGGCGGACCGGGGAGCTGTTTTTT. The entire variable domain, with the rest obtained from reference TRBV7-9 and TRBJ2-2, is as follows: DTGVSQNPRHKITKRGQNVTFRCDPISEHNRLYWYRQTLGQGPEFLTYFQNEAQLEKSRLLSDRFSAERPKGSFSTLEIQRTEQGDSAMYLCASSLARRTGELFFGEGSRLTVL.

The chain employs TRBV6-5 and TRBJ1-1; D remains ambiguous. The CDR3 has 11 amino acids. The V end lost 2 bases, the J end lost 7 bases, and 5 bases lay between the germline ends. Germline V gene data show CDR1 as MNHEY and CDR2 as SVGAGI. CDR3 coding DNA: TGTGCCAGCAGTTACGGCAGTGAAGCTTTCTTT. Protein product: CASSYGSEAFF.

Only one count was recorded for this clone. J is TRBJ2-1 and V is TRBV7-6; unclear D gene. Trimming removed 1 base at V and 0 bases at J, with 10 bases between. CDR1 is SGHVS and CDR2 is FNYEAQ in the germline V gene. This CDR3 is built from 16 residues. The CDR3 DNA sequence: TGTGCCAGCAGCTTAGAGGCGTGGAGCTCCTACAATGAGCAGTTCTTC. It encodes CASSLEAWSSYNEQFF.

V usage is TRBV2 and J usage is TRBJ2-5; 8 bases align to TRBD2. From germline, CDR1 is SNHLY and CDR2 FYNNEI. The trim removed 3 bases at V and 4 bases at J, leaving 1 base unmatched. The length of the CDR3 is 13 residues. CDR3 sequence: CASSDSGGETQYF. The DNA for the CDR3 is TGTGCCAGCAGTGACAGCGGGGGAGAGACCCAGTACTTC.